This is a list of T cell receptor beta chains from one sample in a study of cytomegalovirus exposure and HLA in healthy donors. TCRdb's copy holds only in-frame clones and misses some; the assay was immunoSEQ multiplex PCR. The sample holds around 150,000 clones, around 82% seen once. Sequenced: PBMCs. The source of these receptors is a man aged 40-50 years in good health and CMV-seropositive. Each CDR3 is given with its conserved first and last residue. A D gene is named only where the DNA matches it firmly. The listing skips clone size in some rows; elsewhere it reads once, few, many or a size class.

size: .
D: .
V: TRBV21-1
CDR3: CASRPGEKGEQYF

size: .
D: .
V: TRBV5-1
CDR3: CASSLGGGSNYGYTF

size: .
D: .
V: TRBV11-2
CDR3: CASSLIAGYSNQPQHF

size: once
D: .
V: TRBV19
CDR3: CASRIVASAEAFF

size: once
D: TRBD1
V: TRBV19
CDR3: CASSIAGTGNDEQYF

size: .
D: .
V: TRBV19
CDR3: CASSIRQQTYNSPLHF

size: .
D: .
V: TRBV28
CDR3: CASSLGENIQYF

size: .
D: .
V: TRBV11-3
CDR3: CASRKGDGTDTQYF

size: .
D: .
V: TRBV27
CDR3: CASSPPNSPLHF

size: .
D: .
V: TRBV25-1
CDR3: CASSEHDGDPRTEAFF

size: .
D: .
V: TRBV7-2
CDR3: CASSSDGQSAEAFF

size: .
D: .
V: TRBV7-8
CDR3: CASSPRGETQYF

size: .
D: TRBD1
V: TRBV5-4
CDR3: CASSPRTGNYEQYF

size: .
D: .
V: TRBV7-6
CDR3: CASSPEVGWLAEAFF

size: .
D: .
V: TRBV18
CDR3: CASSRGTGLQETQYF

size: .
D: .
V: TRBV2
CDR3: CASRGGILKF

size: few
D: .
V: TRBV5-8
CDR3: CASSFGSRAGDTQYF

size: few
D: .
V: TRBV7-2
CDR3: CASSLGGVGEAFF

size: .
D: .
V: TRBV7-6
CDR3: CASSPTRTAQETQYF

size: .
D: TRBD1
V: TRBV29-1
CDR3: CSVGGTGFSEAFF

size: .
D: .
V: TRBV5-6
CDR3: CASSLLVGAEAFF

size: once
D: .
V: TRBV5-1
CDR3: CASSLGDTRQETQYF

size: .
D: TRBD1
V: TRBV5-1
CDR3: CASSLGLGTGNQPQHF

size: .
D: TRBD1
V: TRBV10-1
CDR3: CASSGRGQGLFYNEQFF

size: .
D: .
V: TRBV27
CDR3: CASSRNRDQPQHF

size: .
D: .
V: TRBV7-9
CDR3: CASSPLSSGNTIYF

size: once
D: .
V: TRBV6-6
CDR3: CASSYSNLGADQPQHF

size: .
D: TRBD1
V: TRBV6-5
CDR3: CASRTGGAGHQPQHF

size: .
D: TRBD1
V: TRBV28
CDR3: CASSGRTGGKNQPQHF

size: .
D: TRBD2
V: TRBV5-1
CDR3: CASSFERGGLVDTQYF

size: once
D: .
V: TRBV30
CDR3: CAWSLGGEAFF

size: .
D: TRBD1
V: TRBV19
CDR3: CASSRNRGAYEQYF

size: once
D: .
V: TRBV25-1
CDR3: CASSDPLGPKYNEQFF

size: once
D: .
V: TRBV7-9
CDR3: CASSLPAGNEQFF

size: .
D: .
V: TRBV30
CDR3: CAWSQRLTSYEQYF

size: .
D: TRBD1
V: TRBV7-8
CDR3: CASSSLPSGGATRNSPLHF

size: few
D: TRBD1
V: TRBV30
CDR3: CAWRLRGRTGTQYF

size: .
D: TRBD1
V: TRBV6-5
CDR3: CASRFGQDNYGYTF

size: once
D: TRBD2
V: TRBV6-6
CDR3: CASSWLAGGRNEQFF

size: few
D: .
V: TRBV30
CDR3: CAWSVRGNTEAFF

size: .
D: .
V: TRBV18
CDR3: CASSPVSGGTDTQYF

size: .
D: .
V: TRBV19
CDR3: CASSIWEAGTSTDTQYF

size: few
D: TRBD1
V: TRBV18
CDR3: CASSGQTGGADPQHF

size: .
D: TRBD1
V: TRBV13
CDR3: CASSQQGAILSYEQYF

size: .
D: TRBD1
V: TRBV19
CDR3: CASSIGQGWTEAFF

size: .
D: TRBD1
V: TRBV18
CDR3: CASSPKDRSETQYF

size: once
D: TRBD1
V: TRBV4-3
CDR3: CASSQDGQGVYPGELFF

size: .
D: TRBD1
V: TRBV27
CDR3: CASSFYRDSEAFF